These T cell receptor beta chains were read from a single sample in a study of OX40 agonist ivuxolimab in advanced cancers. Sequencing was performed with immunoSEQ multiplex PCR; in TCRdb, only in-frame clones are kept and a portion is missing. The sample holds 55,000 to 75,000 clones, around 81% seen once. This sample comprised CD4+ or CD8+ T cells sorted from blood, obtained in a trial of the OX40 agonist ivuxolimab. The receptors here all came from an adult with an advanced solid tumor such as melanoma, head and neck, liver or kidney cancer. Each CDR3 is given with its conserved first and last residue. A D gene is named only where the DNA matches it firmly. The size of a clone is reported for some rows only, either as once, few or many, or as a class for expanded clones.

size | J | V | D | CDR3 | DNA
NA | TRBJ2-2 | TRBV30 | NA | CASSRGNTGELFF | TGTGCCTCTAGTCGGGGGAACACCGGGGAGCTGTTTTTT
NA | TRBJ2-7 | TRBV25-1 | NA | CASSGGTSYEQYF | TGTGCCAGCAGTGGTGGGACTTCCTACGAGCAGTACTTC
NA | TRBJ2-3 | TRBV7-3 | TRBD1 | CASSLTGQAADTQYF | TGTGCCAGCAGCTTAACGGGACAGGCTGCAGATACGCAGTATTTT
NA | TRBJ2-3 | TRBV6-1 | NA | CASSEFRIPSTDTQYF | TGTGCCAGCAGTGAATTCCGGATTCCTAGCACAGATACGCAGTATTTT
NA | TRBJ2-5 | TRBV19 | NA | CASSIDHGAETQYF | TGTGCCAGTAGTATAGATCACGGAGCAGAGACCCAGTACTTC
once | TRBJ2-3 | TRBV6-5 | NA | CASSAQLTDTQYF | TGTGCCAGCAGTGCCCAATTAACAGATACGCAGTATTTT
NA | TRBJ2-7 | TRBV30 | NA | CAWSVLGVYEQYF | TGTGCCTGGAGTGTTTTAGGCGTCTACGAGCAGTACTTC
NA | TRBJ1-5 | TRBV7-8 | NA | CASSIGTDTPQHF | TGTGCCAGCAGCATCGGGACTGACACGCCCCAGCATTTT
NA | TRBJ1-3 | TRBV7-2 | NA | CASSRVPGASGNTIYF | TGTGCCAGCAGCCGAGTTCCAGGGGCCTCTGGAAACACCATATATTTT
few | TRBJ2-3 | TRBV5-1 | TRBD2 | CASSLASGGADTQYF | TGCGCCAGCAGCTTGGCTAGCGGGGGGGCAGATACGCAGTATTTT
NA | TRBJ2-7 | TRBV5-4 | NA | CASSSTRGSITNSYEQYF | TGTGCCAGCAGCTCGACCCGAGGTAGCATTACCAACTCCTACGAGCAGTACTTC
NA | TRBJ1-1 | TRBV5-1 | NA | CASSLGGVNTEAFF | TGCGCCAGCAGCTTGGGAGGGGTGAACACTGAAGCTTTCTTT
once | TRBJ2-1 | TRBV30 | NA | CAWSESGARSIYNEQFF | TGTGCCTGGAGTGAGAGTGGAGCCCGGTCGATCTACAATGAGCAGTTCTTC
NA | TRBJ2-3 | TRBV19 | NA | CASSIGLGTLSTDTQYF | TGTGCCAGTAGTATCGGCCTCGGGACACTTAGCACAGATACGCAGTATTTT
NA | TRBJ1-6 | TRBV11-2 | NA | CASRPRGMGVLSSPLHF | TGTGCCAGCAGGCCCCGGGGAATGGGGGTCCTTTCTTCACCCCTCCACTTT
NA | TRBJ1-6 | TRBV7-3 | NA | CASSLKGGLSPLHF | TGTGCCAGCAGCTTAAAGGGGGGGCTTTCACCCCTCCACTTT
NA | TRBJ2-3 | TRBV18 | TRBD2 | CASSPKRLAGGGDTQYF | TGTGCCAGCTCCCCCAAAAGACTAGCGGGGGGTGGAGATACGCAGTATTTT
NA | TRBJ2-7 | TRBV27 | NA | CASRSYYEQYF | TGTGCCAGCAGGTCCTACTACGAGCAGTACTTC
NA | TRBJ2-2 | TRBV6-5 | NA | CASSNPYTGELFF | TGTGCCAGCAGTAACCCGTACACCGGGGAGCTGTTTTTT
NA | TRBJ1-6 | TRBV5-1 | TRBD1 | CASSLGQGFSPLHF | TGCGCCAGCAGCTTGGGACAGGGGTTTTCACCCCTCCACTTT